These 32 T cell receptor beta chains came from one sample sequenced in a study of Graves' ophthalmopathy and Graves' hyperthyroidism. As the template, RNA transcripts were used to amplify TCR beta CDR3 regions. The library came from an HTBI-primed first-round RT-PCR and a second-round multiplex PCR. TCRdb recomputed calls from the multiplex PCR reads with MiXCR, one row per CDR3 protein. The sample contains over a million distinct CDR3 sequences, 35% to 45% of which appear only once. Sequenced sample: peripheral blood or thyroid tissue (not recorded which). These receptors were obtained from an adult man with Graves' hyperthyroidism.

The table lists this clonotype with many counts. The chain recombines TRBV12-3 or TRBV12-4 with TRBJ2-7; TRBD1 aligns across 7 bases. With 3 bases clipped from V and 0 bases from J, the junction kept 5 bases outside the gene matches. This CDR3 contains 15 residues. CDR3 protein: CASSFSWDSSYEQYF. Here the CDR3 DNA reads TGTGCCAGCAGTTTTTCCTGGGACAGCTCCTACGAGCAGTACTTC.

This clonotype came up many times. The J gene is TRBJ2-5, the V gene TRBV10-2; TRBD2 might be the D (5 bases). Trimming took off 7 bases at V and 3 bases at J, with 18 bases between the two ends. The germline V gene has CDR1 WSHSY and CDR2 SAAADI. The CDR3 has 15 amino acids. CDR3 amino acids: CASTLSRLAEETQYF. The CDR3 DNA sequence: TGCGCCAGCACTTTATCTCGGCTAGCCGAAGAGACCCAGTACTTC.

This clonotype was detected only a few times. The chain recombines TRBV29-1 with TRBJ1-2, with 10 bases identical to TRBD1. From germline, CDR1 is SQVTM and CDR2 ANQGSEA. Germline trimming cut 7 bases from V and 2 bases from J; bases unmatched to any gene: 10. The CDR3 has 15 residues. CDR3 DNA sequence: TGCAGCGCCTCACCCGGGACAGGGGAAAACTATGGCTACACCTTC. It specifies CSASPGTGENYGYTF.

The chain employs TRBV20-1 and TRBJ2-7; D might be TRBD2 (5 bases). The CDR3 is 14 residues long. Trimming pared 1 base from V and 2 bases from J, leaving 12 bases between. The germline gives CDR1 DFQATT, CDR2 SNEGSKA (reference sequence). CDR3 nucleotides: TGCAGTGCTAGAGGGAGCGGAACAGCCTACGAGCAGTACTTC. Its protein product is CSARGSGTAYEQYF.

The V gene is TRBV2, the J gene TRBJ2-5; maybe TRBD1 (6 bases). Germline-derived CDR1 and CDR2 are SNHLY and FYNNEI. Trimming left V 4 bases short and J 3 bases short, with 9 bases between. This CDR3 comprises 13 residues. The CDR3 DNA follows: TGTGCCAGCAGTGGGGGACAAGAAGAGACCCAGTACTTC. Translation gives CASSGGQEETQYF.

Of note for this clonotype: Compared with germline, one end of the junction differs, possibly owing to a read error. The chain is built from TRBV10-3 and TRBJ1-1, with TRBD1 as a possible D gene (5 bases). The CDR3 runs to 13 residues. Germline V lookup: CDR1 ENHRY, CDR2 SYGVKD. This CDR3 is CASSYAVAGEAFF. CDR3 bases: TGTGCCAGCAGTTACGCCGTGGCAGGGGAAGCTTTCTTT.

This clonotype showed up many times. The rearrangement joins TRBV7-9 to TRBJ2-7; 9 bases agree with TRBD2. The CDR3 consists of 17 residues. Germline assignment: CDR1 SEHNR and CDR2 FQNEAQ (reference sequence). The J segment lost 1 base and the V segment lost 5 bases, leaving 12 bases of the junction unmatched. The CDR3 spells CASSVTVAGARSYEQYF. CDR3 sequence (DNA): TGTGCCAGCAGCGTAACGGTAGCGGGAGCGAGGTCCTACGAGCAGTACTTC.

This clonotype has a count of ten or more. J is TRBJ2-7 and V is TRBV20-1; a weak D match, TRBD2 (6 bases). Germline V gene lookup returns CDR1 DFQATT and CDR2 SNEGSKA (reference sequence). The CDR3 extends over 14 amino acids. Trimming pared 1 base from V and 3 bases from J, leaving 13 bases between. The CDR3 region is CSARARGSDYEQYF. The CDR3 coding sequence is TGCAGTGCTAGAGCCCGGGGGAGCGACTACGAGCAGTACTTC.

V is TRBV19 and J is TRBJ1-5; 9 bases line up with TRBD1. The germline gives CDR1 LNHDA, CDR2 SQIVND (reference sequence). V lost 5 bases to trimming and J lost 6 bases; unmatched junction nucleotides: 11. The CDR3 has 16 residues. The CDR3 loop reads CASSLLRTGAGQPQHF. CDR3 sequence (DNA): TGTGCCAGTAGTCTTCTTCGGACAGGGGCGGGTCAGCCCCAGCATTTT.

The chain links TRBV2 to TRBJ1-5, with D maybe TRBD1 (6 bases). The CDR3 contains 14 residues. Germline V lookup: CDR1 SNHLY, CDR2 FYNNEI. Trimming took 5 bases from V and 7 from J, leaving 15 bases between them. The CDR3 DNA sequence: TGTGCCAGCAGTCAGGGGATCTGGGTCCAGCCCCAGCATTTT. Protein: CASSQGIWVQPQHF.

The chain uses TRBV14 and TRBJ1-4; D not resolved. The CDR3 has 17 residues. Germline values: CDR1 SGHDN, CDR2 FVKESK. The V gene lost 1 base and the J gene lost 0 bases, with 12 bases spanning the gap. The CDR3 reads CASSQVGGPATNEKLFF. Here the CDR3 DNA reads TGTGCCAGCAGCCAAGTGGGTGGGCCTGCAACTAATGAAAAACTGTTTTTT.

This chain links TRBV6-5 with TRBJ1-2; D ambiguous. Germline V lookup: CDR1 MNHEY, CDR2 SVGAGI. The V gene lost 5 bases and the J gene lost 5 bases, with 12 bases spanning the gap. The CDR3 consists of 13 residues. The CDR3 reads CASSPGMGYGYTF. The CDR3 DNA is TGTGCCAGCAGTCCCGGGATGGGGTATGGCTACACCTTC.

There are many counts of this clonotype. This chain links TRBV7-9 with TRBJ2-7; 8 nucleotides agree with TRBD1. Germline values: CDR1 SEHNR, CDR2 FQNEAQ (reference sequence). Germline trimming cut 3 bases from V and 6 bases from J; bases unmatched to any gene: 10. This CDR3 is built from 15 residues. CDR3 amino acids: CASSFKAGQVFEQYF. The CDR3 DNA is TGTGCCAGCAGCTTTAAGGCGGGACAGGTTTTCGAGCAGTACTTC.

This chain links TRBV7-2 with TRBJ1-2; weak D call: TRBD1 (6 bases). The germline V gene has CDR1 SGHTA and CDR2 FQGNSA. V dropped 5 bases and J dropped 8 bases, with 18 bases sitting between them. The CDR3 runs to 14 residues. The CDR3 protein is CASSPTRGHNGYTF. Here the CDR3 DNA reads TGTGCCAGCAGCCCAACCCGGGGACACAACGGCTACACCTTC. The variable domain in full, completed from reference TRBV7-2 and TRBJ1-2, reads GAGVSQSPSNKVTEKGKDVELRCDPISGHTALYWYRQSLGQGLEFLIYFQGNSAPDKSGLPSDRFSAERTGGSVSTLTIQRTQQEDSAVYLCASSPTRGHNGYTFGSGTRLTVV.

The chain combines TRBV20-1 with TRBJ2-7; 7 bases fit TRBD1. V gave up 4 bases and J gave up 1 base; unmatched junction bases: 10. Germline values: CDR1 DFQATT, CDR2 SNEGSKA (reference sequence). The CDR3 is 15 amino acids. CDR3 region: CSATPGQATSYEQYF. The CDR3 DNA sequence: TGCAGTGCTACCCCAGGACAGGCGACGTCCTACGAGCAGTACTTC.

This clonotype was detected many times. This sequence joins TRBV10-3 and TRBJ2-2, with 8 positions matching TRBD2. CDR3 size: 17 residues. V lost 2 bases and J lost 5; bases outside the gene matches: 10. The germline gives CDR1 ENHRY, CDR2 SYGVKD. The CDR3 nucleotides read TGTGCCATCAGTGAGCTGATAGCGGGACGGAGGACCGGGGAGCTGTTTTTT. Translated, it gives CAISELIAGRRTGELFF.

For this clonotype: The junction departs from the called germline gene at one end, perhaps through a read error. This rearrangement joins TRBV10-3 to TRBJ2-5; the D gene is possibly TRBD2 (5 bases). Germline CDR1 and CDR2: ENHRY and SYGVKD. CDR3 length: 13 residues. CDR3 in DNA: TGTGCCAGCAGTCCAGCGGAAGTAGAGACCCAGTACTTC. Its translation is CASSPAEVETQYF.

This clonotype was observed once. A much larger clone lies one base from this, so it may be a read error. No conserved phenylalanine or tryptophan is present at the end of the CDR3, so a read error is the likely explanation. The chain employs TRBV12-3 or TRBV12-4 and TRBJ1-2; no reliable D call. The CDR3 sequence is 12 residues long. The V end was cut by 2 bases, the J end by 4 bases, with 5 bases between. The CDR3 sequence is CASSLNPYGYTL. The CDR3 region has the DNA TGTGCCAGCAGTTTAAACCCCTATGGCTACACCCTC.

This clonotype was detected many times. The chain has TRBV29-1 and TRBJ2-7; 11 bases are shared with TRBD2. Trimming took 6 bases from V and 3 from J; bases not matched to a gene: 7. The germline V gene has CDR1 SQVTM and CDR2 ANQGSEA. The CDR3 loop spans 14 amino acids. CDR3 sequence reads: CSVGGTSGYYEQYF. The CDR3 DNA sequence: TGCAGCGTCGGCGGGACTAGCGGATACTACGAGCAGTACTTC.

This chain's CDR3 is CATSSRSGRPGGQYF. CDR3 bases: TGTGCCACCAGCTCGCGTTCCGGACGCCCCGGTGGGCAGTACTTC. The rearrangement joins TRBV15 to TRBJ2-7; D is uncertain. Per the germline V gene, CDR1 is LNHNV and CDR2 is YYDKDF (reference sequence). Between the trimmed V and J ends, which lost 5 bases and 9 bases, there was a span of 23 bases. CDR3 length: 15 amino acids.

In the case of this clonotype: The junction differs from germline at one of its ends, possibly a read error. This chain connects TRBV7-3 to TRBJ2-2, with D possibly TRBD2 on 5 matching bases. The CDR3 length is 17 residues. Germline assignment: CDR1 SGHTA and CDR2 FQGTGA. CDR3 in amino acids: CASSRITRFANTGELFF. The CDR3 bases are TGCGCCAGCAGCCGAATTACTAGATTCGCGAACACCGGGGAGCTGTTTTTT.

This clonotype was recorded a few times. The chain has TRBV7-8 and TRBJ2-2; the match to TRBD2 covers 9 bases. The V gene's germline CDR1 is SGHVS and CDR2 FQNEAQ. Germline trimming cut 5 bases from V and 6 bases from J; bases unmatched to any gene: 13. The CDR3 loop spans 17 amino acids. CDR3 in DNA: TGTGCCAGCAGCGAATGGACTAGCGAAACTGGGTCCGGGGAGCTGTTTTTT. The encoded protein is CASSEWTSETGSGELFF. Drawing the rest from reference TRBV7-8 and TRBJ2-2, the complete variable domain is GAGVSQSPRYKVAKRGQDVALRCDPISGHVSLFWYQQALGQGPEFLTYFQNEAQLDKSGLPSDRFFAERPEGSVSTLKIQRTQQEDSAVYLCASSEWTSETGSGELFFGEGSRLTVL.

This chain links TRBV27 with TRBJ1-1; a weak D match, TRBD1 (5 bases). The germline V gene encodes CDR1 MNHEY and CDR2 SMNVEV (reference sequence). Trimming shortened V by 6 bases and J by 6 bases, and 17 bases separated the two germline ends. The CDR3 loop spans 14 amino acids. CDR3 sequence reads: CASSPGGGTAEAFF. The CDR3 DNA sequence: TGTGCCAGCAGCCCTGGGGGGGGGACGGCTGAAGCTTTCTTT.

This clonotype was counted ten times or more. The chain has TRBV5-1 and TRBJ2-7, with TRBD1 as a possible D gene (6 bases). The CDR3 has 17 residues. The germline V gene encodes CDR1 SGHRS and CDR2 YFSETQ. V lost 0 bases and J lost 3, with 19 bases in between. CDR3 sequence reads: CASSLESWGRGVYEQYF. The CDR3 DNA sequence: TGCGCCAGCAGCTTGGAAAGTTGGGGCAGGGGAGTCTACGAGCAGTACTTC. The whole variable domain, filled in from reference TRBV5-1 and TRBJ2-7, reads KAGVTQTPRYLIKTRGQQVTLSCSPISGHRSVSWYQQTPGQGLQFLFEYFSETQRNKGNFPGRFSGRQFSNSRSEMNVSTLELGDSALYLCASSLESWGRGVYEQYFGPGTRLTVT.

This chain links TRBV9 with TRBJ2-2; 14 bases fit TRBD2. This CDR3 is built from 18 residues. V dropped 0 bases and J dropped 5; count of bases not matched to a gene: 6. The germline gives CDR1 SGDLS, CDR2 YYNGEE. The CDR3 region has the DNA TGTGCCAGCAGCGTAGTTGGACTAGCGGGAGGACTAACCGGGGAGCTGTTTTTT. Translation gives CASSVVGLAGGLTGELFF. Combining the CDR3 with reference TRBV9 and TRBJ2-2 gives the whole variable domain DSGVTQTPKHLITATGQRVTLRCSPRSGDLSVYWYQQSLDQGLQFLIQYYNGEERAKGNILERFSAQQFPDLHSELNLSSLELGDSALYFCASSVVGLAGGLTGELFFGEGSRLTVL.

About this clonotype: A much larger clone is a single base away; this may be a read error. Since no conserved phenylalanine or tryptophan closes the CDR3, a read error is the likely cause. This chain uses TRBV19 with TRBJ1-1; 7 nucleotides align to TRBD1. This CDR3 spans 15 amino acids. V lost 4 bases, J lost 4 bases, and 9 bases stayed unmatched. Germline assignment: CDR1 LNHDA and CDR2 SQIVND (reference sequence). The CDR3 region is CASSKGQSRGTEAFS. The DNA of the CDR3 is TGTGCCAGTAGTAAGGGACAGTCAAGAGGCACTGAAGCTTTCTCT.

This clonotype was counted ten times or more. The chain carries TRBV24-1 and TRBJ1-4; no clear D gene. V was trimmed by 7 bases and J by 0 bases, leaving 20 bases between them. The CDR3 is made up of 18 amino acids. Germline V CDR1 and CDR2: KGHDR, SFDVKD. In nucleotides, the CDR3 is TGTGCCACCAGGAACCTAGGGAACCACTGTGCAACTAATGAAAAACTGTTTTTT. It specifies CATRNLGNHCATNEKLFF.

The V and J genes are TRBV14 and TRBJ2-5; 12 nucleotides align to TRBD2. Germline V gives CDR1 SGHDN, CDR2 FVKESK. The CDR3 runs to 15 residues. V shed 7 bases and J 5 bases; nucleotides not matched to a gene: 8. CDR3 sequence: CASTLAGGPLETQYF. CDR3 coding DNA: TGTGCCAGCACCCTAGCGGGAGGGCCGTTGGAGACCCAGTACTTC.

CDR3 coding DNA: TGCAGCGTCGGGGGGGGTAACGAGCAGTACTTC. It yields the protein CSVGGGNEQYF. The V gene is TRBV29-1, the J gene TRBJ2-7; 8 bases agree with TRBD2. Germline CDR1 reads SQVTM; CDR2 reads ANQGSEA. This CDR3 contains 11 residues. V gave up 6 bases and J gave up 5 bases; unmatched junction bases: 3.

This clonotype was detected once. A much more abundant neighbour one base away suggests this may be a read error. The chain joins TRBV7-9 to TRBJ1-2; D remains unclear. This CDR3 is built from 13 residues. Germline loops: CDR1 SEHNR, CDR2 FQNEAQ (reference sequence). The CDR3 DNA sequence: TGTGCCAGCAGCTTAGAAGATTTGTATGGCTGCACCTTC. Its translation is CASSLEDLYGCTF.

This clonotype was recorded a few times. This sequence joins TRBV2 and TRBJ1-1; D is perhaps TRBD1 (5 bases). The CDR3 sequence is 13 residues long. CDR1 is SNHLY, CDR2 FYNNEI, per germline. Deletions cut 8 bases from V and 1 base from J, with 11 bases between. CDR3 in amino acids: CASGGRTNTEAFF. The CDR3 DNA reads TGTGCCAGCGGGGGACGGACGAACACTGAAGCTTTCTTT.

The V and J genes are TRBV11-2 and TRBJ1-2; 10 nucleotides align to TRBD1. This CDR3 region has 16 residues. Germline V gives CDR1 SGHAT, CDR2 FQNNGV. The V gene end was trimmed by 4 bases and the J gene end by 8 bases; junction bases not matched to a gene: 13. The CDR3 sequence is CASSSAGTGEARGYTF. The CDR3 DNA reads TGTGCCAGCAGCTCCGCCGGGACAGGGGAGGCACGCGGCTACACCTTC. The whole variable domain, remainder taken from reference TRBV11-2 and TRBJ1-2, is EAGVAQSPRYKIIEKRQSVAFWCNPISGHATLYWYQQILGQGPKLLIQFQNNGVVDDSQLPKDRFSAERLKGVDSTLKIQPAKLEDSAVYLCASSSAGTGEARGYTFGSGTRLTVV.